Below are 9 T cell receptor beta chains sequenced from a single sample in a study of shared clonotypes between healthy human individuals. Clones were sequenced by immunoSEQ multiplex PCR, and TCRdb holds only the in-frame ones, with some missing. The repertoire holds hundreds of thousands of clones, with about 85% as singletons. Sequencing input: PBMCs. The receptors originated from a woman in her forties in good health. Some clones in this sample may be carry-over from other donors' samples.

This clone was detected a few times. V usage is TRBV5-4 and J usage is TRBJ1-2; 7 nucleotides agree with TRBD1. The germline CDR1 and CDR2 sequences are SGHNT and YYREEE (reference sequence). The CDR3 has 14 amino acids. V lost 4 bases, J lost 2 bases, and 5 bases stayed unmatched. The CDR3 loop reads CASSATGLNYGYTF. For the CDR3, the DNA is TGTGCCAGCAGCGCGACAGGGTTAAACTATGGCTACACCTTC. Supplemented by reference TRBV5-4 and TRBJ1-2, the full variable domain reads ETGVTQSPTHLIKTRGQQVTLRCSSQSGHNTVSWYQQALGQGPQFIFQYYREEENGRGNFPPRFSGLQFPNYSSELNVNALELDDSALYLCASSATGLNYGYTFGSGTRLTVV.

The CDR3 sequence is CASSSGYRGHEQYF. CDR3 sequence (DNA): TGTGCCAGCAGCTCGGGATACCGGGGTCACGAGCAGTACTTC. V and J are TRBV7-9 and TRBJ2-7, with D possibly TRBD2 on 5 matching bases. From germline, CDR1 is SEHNR and CDR2 FQNEAQ (reference sequence). Trimming took 4 bases from V and 5 from J, leaving 15 bases between them. The CDR3 length is 14 residues. Using reference TRBV7-9 and TRBJ2-7 for the parts outside the CDR3, the full variable domain is DTGVSQNPRHKITKRGQNVTFRCDPISEHNRLYWYRQTLGQGPEFLTYFQNEAQLEKSRLLSDRFSAERPKGSFSTLEIQRTEQGDSAMYLCASSSGYRGHEQYFGPGTRLTVT.

The chain links TRBV2 to TRBJ2-7; 9 nucleotides match TRBD1. Trimming cost V 6 bases and J 4 bases; bases outside gene matches: 10. The CDR3 is 15 residues long. Germline V CDR1 and CDR2: SNHLY, FYNNEI. The CDR3 here is CASRSPGTGFYEQYF. For the CDR3, the DNA is TGTGCCAGCAGGAGCCCCGGGACAGGGTTTTACGAGCAGTACTTC.

This chain links TRBV7-2 with TRBJ1-3, with 7 bases identical to TRBD1. Germline assignment: CDR1 SGHTA and CDR2 FQGNSA. The CDR3 length is 16 residues. The trim removed 0 bases at V and 0 bases at J, leaving 2 bases unmatched. The CDR3 is CASSLATGSSGNTIYF. The DNA for the CDR3 is TGTGCCAGCAGCTTAGCGACAGGGAGCTCTGGAAACACCATATATTTT.

The chain couples TRBV6-1 to TRBJ1-4; D remains ambiguous. CDR1 is MNHNS, CDR2 SASEGT, per germline. The length of the CDR3 is 15 residues. The V gene lost 4 bases and the J gene lost 4 bases, with 13 bases spanning the gap. This CDR3 reads CASSASGSYNEKLFF. As DNA, the CDR3 is TGTGCCAGCAGTGCATCCGGGAGCTATAATGAAAAACTGTTTTTT.

The chain couples TRBV4-3 to TRBJ2-5; D tentatively reads TRBD1 or TRBD2 (7 bases each). Germline assignment: CDR1 LGHNA and CDR2 YSLEER. V lost 0 bases, J lost 2 bases, and 19 bases lay in between. This CDR3 is 18 amino acids long. The CDR3 DNA sequence: TGCGCCAGCAGCCAAGATTTCCTTTCAGGGGGGGGACAAGAGACCCAGTACTTC. Translating it yields CASSQDFLSGGGQETQYF.

This clone was counted once. Other DNA sequences in this specimen translate into the identical CDR3. The chain carries TRBV5-1 and TRBJ1-2; D is unresolved. Trimming cost V 0 bases and J 2 bases, with 8 bases left between them. Looked up from germline, CDR1 is SGHRS and CDR2 is YFSETQ. The CDR3 length is 14 residues. The CDR3 region is CASSLEGRNYGYTF. DNA of the CDR3: TGCGCCAGCAGCTTGGAGGGCCGGAACTATGGCTACACCTTC. Drawing the rest from reference TRBV5-1 and TRBJ1-2, the complete variable domain is KAGVTQTPRYLIKTRGQQVTLSCSPISGHRSVSWYQQTPGQGLQFLFEYFSETQRNKGNFPGRFSGRQFSNSRSEMNVSTLELGDSALYLCASSLEGRNYGYTFGSGTRLTVV.

Concerning this clone: At one end the junction does not follow the germline gene, possibly because of a read error. This rearrangement joins TRBV14 to TRBJ2-5, with a tentative D call TRBD2 (7 bases). The germline gives CDR1 SGHDN, CDR2 FVKESK. The CDR3 spans 13 residues. The CDR3 nucleotides are TGTGCCAGCAGCCAAGATCGGGGGGCGGCAAACCACTTC. It is translated as CASSQDRGAANHF.

V is TRBV6-5 and J is TRBJ2-5, with TRBD2 identical over 8 bases. This CDR3 is built from 14 residues. Germline assignment: CDR1 MNHEY and CDR2 SVGAGI. V lost 5 bases, J lost 5 bases, and 7 bases stayed unmatched. The CDR3 loop is CASSTGLAEETQYF. DNA for the CDR3: TGTGCCAGCAGTACCGGACTAGCTGAGGAGACCCAGTACTTC.